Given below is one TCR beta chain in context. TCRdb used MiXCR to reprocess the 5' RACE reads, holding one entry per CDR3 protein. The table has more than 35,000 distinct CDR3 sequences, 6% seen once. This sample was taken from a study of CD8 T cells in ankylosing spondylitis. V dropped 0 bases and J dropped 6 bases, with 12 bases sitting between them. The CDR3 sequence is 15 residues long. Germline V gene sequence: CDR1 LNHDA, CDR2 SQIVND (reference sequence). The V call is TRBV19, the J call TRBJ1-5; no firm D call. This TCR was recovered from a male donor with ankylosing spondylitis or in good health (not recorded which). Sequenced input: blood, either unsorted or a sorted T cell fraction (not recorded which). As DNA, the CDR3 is TGTGCCAGTAGTATAGAGGAGGAGGCCTCTCAGCCCCAGCATTTT. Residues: CASSIEEEASQPQHF. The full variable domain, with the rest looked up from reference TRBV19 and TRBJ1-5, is DGGITQSPKYLFRKEGQNVTLSCEQNLNHDAMYWYRQDPGQGLRLIYYSQIVNDFQKGDIAEGYSVSREKKESFPLTVTSAQKNPTAFYLCASSIEEEASQPQHFGDGTRLSIL.